This T cell receptor (beta chain) was sequenced in a study of Ad26.COV2.S vaccination and SARS-CoV-2 variants. Sequencing was performed with immunoSEQ multiplex PCR; in TCRdb, only in-frame clones are kept and a portion is missing. In the table there are 400,000 to 450,000 clones, approximately 90% of which are singletons. V lost 6 bases, J lost 3 bases, and 6 bases lay in between. The CDR3 length is 11 residues. Germline V gene lookup returns CDR1 LGHNT and CDR2 FRNRAP. Treatment specified: around 19 received Ad26.COV2.S at low or high dose, single or two shots; 5 received placebo; per-sample allocation not given. All samples were drawn on day 63, counting from the first vaccine or placebo injection.

The sequencing here drew on peripheral blood, taken in a trial of Ad26.COV2.S vaccine versus placebo. This clonotype originated in a person aged 18-60 years who received the Ad26.COV2.S COVID-19 vaccine or a placebo. The gene calls are TRBV12-5 and TRBJ2-7, with no clear D. The CDR3 region has the DNA TGTGCTAGTGGCCCGAACTACGAGCAGTACTTC. It translates to CASGPNYEQYF.